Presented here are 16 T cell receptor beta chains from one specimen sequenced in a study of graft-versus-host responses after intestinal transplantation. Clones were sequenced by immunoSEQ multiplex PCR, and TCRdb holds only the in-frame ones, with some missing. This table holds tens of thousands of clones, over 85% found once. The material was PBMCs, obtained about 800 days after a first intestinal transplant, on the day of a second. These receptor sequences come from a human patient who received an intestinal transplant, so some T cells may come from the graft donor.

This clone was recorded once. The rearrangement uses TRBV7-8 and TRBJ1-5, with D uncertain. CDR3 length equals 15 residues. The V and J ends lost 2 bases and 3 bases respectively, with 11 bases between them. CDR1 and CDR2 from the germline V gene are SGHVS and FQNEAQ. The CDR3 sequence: CASSLRPWDNQPQHF. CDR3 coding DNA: TGTGCCAGCAGCTTACGGCCCTGGGACAATCAGCCCCAGCATTTT.

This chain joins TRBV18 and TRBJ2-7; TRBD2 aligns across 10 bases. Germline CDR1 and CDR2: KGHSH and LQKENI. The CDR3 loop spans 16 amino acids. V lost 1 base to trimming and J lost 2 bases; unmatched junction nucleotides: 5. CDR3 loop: CASSPRRTSGPYEQYF. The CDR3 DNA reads TGTGCCAGCTCACCACGAAGGACTAGCGGTCCCTACGAGCAGTACTTC.

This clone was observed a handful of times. The CDR3 bases are TGTGCCAGCAGCTGGGTGGGGCAGGGCGTAAACTATGGCTACACCTTC. This sequence encodes CASSWVGQGVNYGYTF. The chain is built from TRBV5-6 and TRBJ1-2; D perhaps matches TRBD1 (5 bases). CDR3 length: 16 amino acids. Trimming removed 3 bases at V and 2 bases at J, with 17 bases between. Germline CDR1 and CDR2: SGHDT and YYEEEE.

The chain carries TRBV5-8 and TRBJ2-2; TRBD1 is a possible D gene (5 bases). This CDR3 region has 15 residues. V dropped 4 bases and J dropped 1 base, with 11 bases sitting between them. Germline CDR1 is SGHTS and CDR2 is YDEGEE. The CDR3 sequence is CASSQDGQNTGELFF. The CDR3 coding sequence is TGTGCCAGCAGCCAAGATGGACAGAACACCGGGGAGCTGTTTTTT.

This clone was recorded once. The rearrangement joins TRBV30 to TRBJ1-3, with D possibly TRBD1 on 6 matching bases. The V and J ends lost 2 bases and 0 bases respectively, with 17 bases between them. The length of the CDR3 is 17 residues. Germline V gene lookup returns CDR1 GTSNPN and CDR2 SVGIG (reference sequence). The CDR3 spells CAWSIGTTGISGNTIYF. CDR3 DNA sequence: TGTGCCTGGAGTATAGGGACAACAGGTATCTCTGGAAACACCATATATTTT.

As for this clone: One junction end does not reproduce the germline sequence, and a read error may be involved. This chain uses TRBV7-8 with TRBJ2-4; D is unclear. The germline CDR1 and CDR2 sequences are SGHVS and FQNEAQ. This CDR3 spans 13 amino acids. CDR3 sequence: CASSLGWENIQYF. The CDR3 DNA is TGTGCCAGCAGTTTAGGGTGGGAAAACATTCAGTACTTC. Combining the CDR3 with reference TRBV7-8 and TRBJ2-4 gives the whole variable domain GAGVSQSPRYKVAKRGQDVALRCDPISGHVSLFWYQQALGQGPEFLTYFQNEAQLDKSGLPSDRFFAERPEGSVSTLKIQRTQQEDSAVYLCASSLGWENIQYFGAGTRLSVL.

The CDR3 DNA follows: TGTGCCAGCAGTCCTAAACAGTATGGTAGCAATCAGCCCCAGCATTTT. It codes for CASSPKQYGSNQPQHF. The chain couples TRBV6-6 to TRBJ1-5; D is undetermined. With 5 bases removed from V and 0 bases from J, the gap between germline ends came to 14 bases. The CDR3 spans 16 residues. Germline lookup yields CDR1 MNHNY and CDR2 SVGAGI (reference sequence).

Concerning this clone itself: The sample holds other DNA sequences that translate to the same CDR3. CDR3 amino acids: CASSPGSNYGYTF. As DNA, the CDR3 is TGTGCCAGCTCACCAGGGTCAAACTATGGCTACACCTTC. The chain couples TRBV18 to TRBJ1-2; D is ambiguous. The germline V and J ends were trimmed by 2 bases and 2 bases, with 6 bases remaining between them. Germline V gene data show CDR1 as KGHSH and CDR2 as LQKENI. The CDR3 runs 13 residues. The full variable domain, rest sourced from reference TRBV18 and TRBJ1-2, is NAGVMQNPRHLVRRRGQEARLRCSPMKGHSHVYWYRQLPEEGLKFMVYLQKENIIDESGMPKERFSAEFPKEGPSILRIQQVVRGDSAAYFCASSPGSNYGYTFGSGTRLTVV.

The CDR3 loop reads CSASSYEQYF. For the CDR3, the DNA is TGCAGTGCTAGTTCCTACGAGCAGTACTTC. The chain has TRBV20-1 and TRBJ2-7; no clear D. From germline, CDR1 is DFQATT and CDR2 SNEGSKA (reference sequence). V lost 3 bases and J 1 base, leaving 1 base between the germline ends. This CDR3 has 10 amino acids.

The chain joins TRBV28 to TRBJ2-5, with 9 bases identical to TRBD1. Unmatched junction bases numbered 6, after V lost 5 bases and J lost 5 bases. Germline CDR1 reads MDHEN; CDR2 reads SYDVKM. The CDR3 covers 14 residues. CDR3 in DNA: TGTGCCAGCAGTGACGGGACAGGGTGGGAGACCCAGTACTTC. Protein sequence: CASSDGTGWETQYF. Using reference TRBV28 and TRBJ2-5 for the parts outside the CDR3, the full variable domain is DVKVTQSSRYLVKRTGEKVFLECVQDMDHENMFWYRQDPGLGLRLIYFSYDVKMKEKGDIPEGYSVSREKKERFSLILESASTNQTSMYLCASSDGTGWETQYFGPGTRLLVL.

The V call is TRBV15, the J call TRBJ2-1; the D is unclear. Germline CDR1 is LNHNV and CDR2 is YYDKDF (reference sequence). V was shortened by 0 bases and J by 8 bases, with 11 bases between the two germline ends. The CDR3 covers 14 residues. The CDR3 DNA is TGTGCCACCAGCAGAGATCCCGGAGCCTATGAGCAGTTCTTC. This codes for CATSRDPGAYEQFF.

CDR3 nucleotide sequence: TGTGCCATTTCAGTCGCCTCCACAGATACGCAGTATTTT. This codes for CAISVASTDTQYF. The chain combines TRBV10-3 with TRBJ2-3; no clear D gene. V was cut by 9 bases and J by 2 bases, with 12 bases left in between. The CDR3 has 13 residues. From germline, CDR1 is ENHRY and CDR2 SYGVKD.

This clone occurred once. CDR3 sequence reads: CASSLRTRSPSTDTQYF. The DNA of the CDR3 is TGTGCCAGTAGTCTCCGGACTAGAAGCCCTAGCACAGATACGCAGTATTTT. The gene calls are TRBV19 and TRBJ2-3, with 7 bases that match TRBD2. The CDR3 runs to 17 residues. Germline V gives CDR1 LNHDA, CDR2 SQIVND (reference sequence). V shed 5 bases, J shed 0 bases, and the junction held 11 bases outside the gene matches.

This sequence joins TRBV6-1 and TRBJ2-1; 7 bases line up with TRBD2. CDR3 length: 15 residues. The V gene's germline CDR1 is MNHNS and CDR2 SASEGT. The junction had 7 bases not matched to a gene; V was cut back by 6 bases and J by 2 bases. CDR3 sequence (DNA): TGTGCCAGCAGCCCCAAGCGGGATCCCTACAATGAGCAGTTCTTC. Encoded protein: CASSPKRDPYNEQFF.

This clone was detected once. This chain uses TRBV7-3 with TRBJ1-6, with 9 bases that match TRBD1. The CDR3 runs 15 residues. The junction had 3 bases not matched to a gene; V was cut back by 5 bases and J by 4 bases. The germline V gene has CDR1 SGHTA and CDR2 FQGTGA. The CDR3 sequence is CASSVDRGYNSPLHF. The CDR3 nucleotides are TGTGCCAGCAGCGTCGACAGGGGGTATAATTCACCCCTCCACTTT.

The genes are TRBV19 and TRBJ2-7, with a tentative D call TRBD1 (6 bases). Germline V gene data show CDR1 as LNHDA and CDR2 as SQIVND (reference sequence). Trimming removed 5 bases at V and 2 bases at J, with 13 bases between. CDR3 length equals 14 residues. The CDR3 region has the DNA TGTGCCAGTAGTTCCATAGGGGGACCCTACGAGCAGTACTTC. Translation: CASSSIGGPYEQYF.